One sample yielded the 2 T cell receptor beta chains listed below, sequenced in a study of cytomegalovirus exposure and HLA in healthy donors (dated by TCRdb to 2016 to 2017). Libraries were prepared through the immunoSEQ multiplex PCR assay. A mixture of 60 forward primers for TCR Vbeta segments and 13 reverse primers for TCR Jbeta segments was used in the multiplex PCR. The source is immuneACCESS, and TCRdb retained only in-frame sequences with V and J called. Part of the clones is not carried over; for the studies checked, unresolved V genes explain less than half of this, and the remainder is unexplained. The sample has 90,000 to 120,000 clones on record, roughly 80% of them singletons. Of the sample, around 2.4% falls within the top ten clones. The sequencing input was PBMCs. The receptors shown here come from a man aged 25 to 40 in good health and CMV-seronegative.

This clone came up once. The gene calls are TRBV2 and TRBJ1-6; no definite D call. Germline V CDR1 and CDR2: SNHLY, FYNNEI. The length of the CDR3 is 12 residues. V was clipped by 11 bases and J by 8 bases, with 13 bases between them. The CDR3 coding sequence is TGTGCCGCCCGGCGGGGAGATTCACCCCTCCACTTT. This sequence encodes CAARRGDSPLHF.

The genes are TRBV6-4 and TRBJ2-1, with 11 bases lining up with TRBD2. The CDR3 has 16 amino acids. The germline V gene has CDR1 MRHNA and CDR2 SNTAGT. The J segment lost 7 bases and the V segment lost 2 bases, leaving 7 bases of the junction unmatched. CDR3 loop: CASSDDVSGGVNEQFF. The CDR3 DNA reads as TGTGCCAGCAGTGACGATGTTAGCGGGGGGGTAAATGAGCAGTTCTTC.